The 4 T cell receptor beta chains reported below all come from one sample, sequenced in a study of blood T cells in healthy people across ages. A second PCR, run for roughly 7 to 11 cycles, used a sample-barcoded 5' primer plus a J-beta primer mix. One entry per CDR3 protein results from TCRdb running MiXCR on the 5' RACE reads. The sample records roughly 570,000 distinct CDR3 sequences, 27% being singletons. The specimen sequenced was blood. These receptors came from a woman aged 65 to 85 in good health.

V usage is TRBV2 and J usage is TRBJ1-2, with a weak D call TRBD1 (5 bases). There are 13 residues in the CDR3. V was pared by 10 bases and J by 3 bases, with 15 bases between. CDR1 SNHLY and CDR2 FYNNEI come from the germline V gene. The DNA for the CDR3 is TGTGCCATTTTACGGCAGGGAGACTATGGCTACACCTTC. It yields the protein CAILRQGDYGYTF.

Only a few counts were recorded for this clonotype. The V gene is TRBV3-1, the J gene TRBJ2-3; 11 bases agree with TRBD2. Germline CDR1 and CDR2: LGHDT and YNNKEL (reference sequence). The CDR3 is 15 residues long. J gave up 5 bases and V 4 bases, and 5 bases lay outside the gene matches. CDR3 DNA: TGTGCCAGCAGCCCCCTGGGACTAGCGGTAGATACGCAGTATTTT. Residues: CASSPLGLAVDTQYF.

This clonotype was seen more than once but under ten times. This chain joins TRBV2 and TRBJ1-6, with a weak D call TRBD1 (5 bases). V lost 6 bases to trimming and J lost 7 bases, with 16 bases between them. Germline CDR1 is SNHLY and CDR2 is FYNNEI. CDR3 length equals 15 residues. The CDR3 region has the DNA TGTGCCAGCAGGATGACGGGGCTCGACAATTCACCCCTCCACTTT. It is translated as CASRMTGLDNSPLHF.

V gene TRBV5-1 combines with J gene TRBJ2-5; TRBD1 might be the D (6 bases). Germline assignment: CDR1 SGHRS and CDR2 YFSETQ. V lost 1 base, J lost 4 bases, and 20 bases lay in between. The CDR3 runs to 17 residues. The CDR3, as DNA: TGCGCCAGCAGCTTGATTCCCTCTGGCAGGGGCCCAGAGACCCAGTACTTC. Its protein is CASSLIPSGRGPETQYF.